These T cell receptor beta chains were read from a single sample in a study of CD8+CD57+ T cells in acquired aplastic anemia. From the reads, TCRdb called clonotypes with MiXCR, one entry per CDR3 protein. The repertoire holds a few hundred thousand distinct CDR3 sequences, with 60% to 80% as singletons. Sequenced: sorted CD4+, CD8+, or CD8+CD57+ T cells (not recorded which) from PBMCs. The receptors come from a human donor in good health, serving as a control. CDR3s include the opening cysteine and the closing phenylalanine or tryptophan. A D gene is named only where the DNA matches it firmly. For some rows the clone size is stated as once, few or many, or as a class when expanded; others skip it.

J gene: TRBJ2-5; V gene: TRBV7-9; clone size: .; D gene: .; CDR3 protein: CASSYTETRYF; CDR3 DNA: TGTGCCAGCAGCTATACAGAGACCAGGTACTTC
J gene: TRBJ1-1; V gene: TRBV7-8; clone size: .; D gene: .; CDR3 protein: CASSFLQGGYTEAFF; CDR3 DNA: TGTGCCAGCAGCTTTCTTCAGGGAGGTTACACTGAAGCTTTCTTT
J gene: TRBJ1-3; V gene: TRBV14; clone size: many; D gene: .; CDR3 protein: CASSRLQLRSGNTIYF; CDR3 DNA: TGTGCCAGCAGCCGCTTACAGTTACGCTCTGGAAACACCATATATTTT
J gene: TRBJ2-7; V gene: TRBV13; clone size: .; D gene: .; CDR3 protein: CASSPQGEQYF; CDR3 DNA: TGTGCCAGCAGCCCGCAGGGGGAGCAGTACTTC
J gene: TRBJ2-7; V gene: TRBV7-2; clone size: few; D gene: TRBD1; CDR3 protein: CASSSPGTGYYEQYF; CDR3 DNA: TGTGCCAGCAGCTCTCCCGGGACAGGCTACTACGAGCAGTACTTC
J gene: TRBJ2-5; V gene: TRBV3-1; clone size: .; D gene: TRBD1; CDR3 protein: CASSTNRGAGRRETQYF; CDR3 DNA: TGTGCCAGCAGTACAAACAGGGGCGCAGGGAGACGAGAGACCCAGTACTTC
J gene: TRBJ2-3; V gene: TRBV7-2; clone size: once; D gene: .; CDR3 protein: CASSPHGAREKPQF; CDR3 DNA: TGTGCCAGCAGCCCGCATGGTGCTCGAGAAAAGCCCCAGTTT
J gene: TRBJ2-1; V gene: TRBV29-1; clone size: .; D gene: .; CDR3 protein: CSVDEGLVNIF; CDR3 DNA: TGCAGCGTTGACGAGGGACTTGTGAATATTTTC
J gene: TRBJ2-7; V gene: TRBV7-3; clone size: .; D gene: .; CDR3 protein: CASSRTGTGSNAQYF; CDR3 DNA: TGTGCCAGCAGCCGTACCGGGACGGGCTCCAACGCGCAGTACTTC
J gene: TRBJ1-2; V gene: TRBV7-2; clone size: .; D gene: .; CDR3 protein: CASSLSGDLNSPHTF; CDR3 DNA: TGTGCCAGCAGCTTAAGCGGAGACCTAAATTCACCCCACACCTTC
J gene: TRBJ1-5; V gene: TRBV25-1; clone size: .; D gene: .; CDR3 protein: CASSDGAGDYSNQPQHF; CDR3 DNA: TGTGCCAGCAGTGATGGGGCAGGGGACTATAGCAATCAGCCCCAGCATTTT
J gene: TRBJ2-7; V gene: TRBV11-3; clone size: .; D gene: .; CDR3 protein: CASSEPKGVSSGAF; CDR3 DNA: TGTGCCAGCAGCGAACCCAAGGGCGTCAGCTCTGGGGCCTTC
J gene: TRBJ2-3; V gene: TRBV30; clone size: many; D gene: .; CDR3 protein: CAWSPTDRTDTQYF; CDR3 DNA: TGTGCCTGGAGCCCGACAGACCGCACAGATACGCAGTATTTT
J gene: TRBJ1-6; V gene: TRBV7-2; clone size: .; D gene: .; CDR3 protein: CASSLDPDSYNSPLHF; CDR3 DNA: TGTGCCAGCAGCTTGGATCCGGATTCCTATAATTCACCCCTCCACTTT
J gene: TRBJ1-1; V gene: TRBV5-4; clone size: .; D gene: .; CDR3 protein: CASSLVSDTEAFF; CDR3 DNA: TGTGCCAGCAGCTTGGTCTCTGACACTGAAGCTTTCTTT
J gene: TRBJ2-5; V gene: TRBV6-6; clone size: .; D gene: TRBD1; CDR3 protein: CASSWTGELETQYF; CDR3 DNA: TGTGCCAGCAGTTGGACAGGGGAACTTGAGACCCAGTACTTC
J gene: TRBJ1-2; V gene: TRBV5-1; clone size: many; D gene: TRBD1; CDR3 protein: CASSWGDRDDYGYTF; CDR3 DNA: TGCGCCAGCAGCTGGGGGGACAGGGATGACTATGGCTACACCTTC
J gene: TRBJ2-7; V gene: TRBV10-3; clone size: .; D gene: .; CDR3 protein: CAGGEGPCEQYF; CDR3 DNA: TGTGCCGGGGGTGAGGGTCCGTGCGAGCAGTACTTC
J gene: TRBJ2-7; V gene: TRBV7-8; clone size: .; D gene: TRBD2; CDR3 protein: CASSREREGLVHF; CDR3 DNA: TGTGCCAGCAGTCGGGAGCGGGAGGGCCTAGTGCACTTC
J gene: TRBJ1-5; V gene: TRBV7-8; clone size: many; D gene: .; CDR3 protein: CASSVVSNQPQHF; CDR3 DNA: TGTGCCAGCAGCGTCGTAAGCAATCAGCCCCAGCATTTT
J gene: TRBJ2-3; V gene: TRBV12-3/TRBV12-4; clone size: .; D gene: .; CDR3 protein: CASKILNTDTQYF; CDR3 DNA: TGTGCCAGCAAGATCCTTAACACAGATACGCAGTATTTT
J gene: TRBJ2-7; V gene: TRBV4-3; clone size: .; D gene: .; CDR3 protein: CASSKGPQGYEQYF; CDR3 DNA: TGCGCCAGCAGCAAGGGGCCCCAGGGTTACGAGCAGTACTTC
J gene: TRBJ2-7; V gene: TRBV9; clone size: many; D gene: .; CDR3 protein: CASSVGTLGGYEQYF; CDR3 DNA: TGTGCCAGCAGCGTAGGGACACTTGGAGGCTACGAGCAGTACTTC
J gene: TRBJ1-6; V gene: TRBV20-1; clone size: .; D gene: TRBD1; CDR3 protein: CSAMRGQPTSPLHF; CDR3 DNA: TGCAGTGCTATGAGGGGACAGCCCACTTCGCCCCTCCACTTT
J gene: TRBJ1-1; V gene: TRBV2; clone size: .; D gene: .; CDR3 protein: CASSGARVEQPEHFF; CDR3 DNA: TGTGCCAGCAGTGGAGCCAGGGTTGAACAGCCCGAGCATTTCTTT
J gene: TRBJ2-2; V gene: TRBV27; clone size: few; D gene: .; CDR3 protein: CASSLNRVIGELFF; CDR3 DNA: TGTGCCAGCAGTTTAAACAGGGTCATCGGGGAGCTGTTTTTT
J gene: TRBJ2-3; V gene: TRBV5-4; clone size: .; D gene: .; CDR3 protein: CASSFLAVGGTDTQYF; CDR3 DNA: TGTGCCAGCAGCTTTCTCGCGGTCGGTGGCACAGATACGCAGTATTTT
J gene: TRBJ1-2; V gene: TRBV7-9; clone size: .; D gene: .; CDR3 protein: CASSLQEGGYTF; CDR3 DNA: TGTGCCAGCAGCTTACAAGAAGGTGGCTACACCTTC
J gene: TRBJ1-6; V gene: TRBV20-1; clone size: .; D gene: .; CDR3 protein: CSARVQGPSDSPLHF; CDR3 DNA: TGCAGTGCTAGAGTCCAGGGACCCAGTGATTCACCCCTCCACTTT
J gene: TRBJ2-2; V gene: TRBV20-1; clone size: .; D gene: .; CDR3 protein: CSARHDANIGELFF; CDR3 DNA: TGCAGTGCTAGACATGACGCGAACATCGGGGAGCTGTTTTTT
J gene: TRBJ2-5; V gene: TRBV12-3/TRBV12-4; clone size: .; D gene: .; CDR3 protein: CASSHDLETQYF; CDR3 DNA: TGTGCCAGCAGCCACGACCTAGAGACCCAGTACTTC